This T cell receptor beta chain was obtained from a study of beta chain features in type 1 diabetes. Study-level information: Examination covered some 110,000,000 sorted cells spanning all samples. Overall study findings and caveats: With patients and controls alike, PCR might favor shorter templates to an equal degree. In all four CD4+ subsets, TCRB CDR3 length was significantly, moderately reduced in type 1 diabetes.

Reverse transcription of all isolated RNA meant that expressed TCRB transcripts were sequenced. Sequencing was performed with immunoSEQ multiplex PCR; in TCRdb, only in-frame clones are kept and a portion is missing. The sample consists of approximately 70,000 clones, about 50% of them appearing once. Stem cell-like memory, regulatory, central memory and naive CD4+ cells were sorted via CD45RO/CCR7/CD25/CD127/CD95/CD27. Of note for this clone: Its antigen is undetermined.

With 0 bases removed from V and 1 base from J, the gap between germline ends came to 7 bases. Germline V lookup: CDR1 MNHEY, CDR2 SVGAGI. The CDR3 runs to 15 residues. This TCR came from a young man with type 1 diabetes. Specimen: central memory CD4+ T cells from blood. J is TRBJ1-5 and V is TRBV6-5; possible D gene TRBD1, 5 bases. CDR3 residues: CASSYSRQSNQPQHF. CDR3 nucleotides: TGTGCCAGCAGTTACTCTCGACAGAGCAATCAGCCCCAGCATTTT.